These T cell receptor beta chains were read from a single sample in a study of identical twins. TCRdb called the 5' RACE reads again in MiXCR, with one record for every CDR3 protein. The table lists a few hundred thousand distinct CDR3 sequences, 15% to 20% of them singletons. The material sequenced was naive T cells sorted from blood. These receptor sequences come from a man aged 45-60 years in good health. CDR3s include the opening cysteine and the closing phenylalanine or tryptophan. A D gene is named only where the DNA matches it firmly. Not all rows give a size; the values are once, few, many and, for expanded clones, a class.

d_call: NA; j_call: TRBJ2-1; v_call: TRBV5-1; clone_size: few; cdr3_aa: CASSSGLAGTSSYNEQFF; cdr3_nt: TGCGCCAGCAGCTCTGGACTCGCGGGGACCAGCTCCTACAATGAGCAGTTCTTC
d_call: NA; j_call: TRBJ2-7; v_call: TRBV10-3; clone_size: NA; cdr3_aa: CAISESFTEGIREQYF; cdr3_nt: TGTGCCATCAGTGAGTCGTTCACCGAGGGGATTAGGGAGCAGTACTTC
d_call: NA; j_call: TRBJ1-2; v_call: TRBV12-3/TRBV12-4; clone_size: NA; cdr3_aa: CASSLLPVVDGYTF; cdr3_nt: TGTGCCAGCAGTTTACTGCCCGTGGTGGATGGCTACACCTTC
d_call: TRBD2; j_call: TRBJ2-3; v_call: TRBV18; clone_size: NA; cdr3_aa: CASSLGLAGPSTDTQYF; cdr3_nt: TGTGCCAGCTCCCTTGGACTAGCGGGCCCGAGCACAGATACGCAGTATTTT
d_call: TRBD2; j_call: TRBJ2-7; v_call: TRBV5-1; clone_size: NA; cdr3_aa: CASSLLAREDGYEQYF; cdr3_nt: TGCGCCAGCAGCCTTCTTGCGCGGGAGGACGGGTACGAGCAGTACTTC
d_call: NA; j_call: TRBJ2-1; v_call: TRBV7-8; clone_size: NA; cdr3_aa: CASSSSASYNEQFF; cdr3_nt: TGTGCCAGCAGCTCCTCCGCATCCTACAATGAGCAGTTCTTC
d_call: NA; j_call: TRBJ2-1; v_call: TRBV10-3; clone_size: many; cdr3_aa: CAISESFQVNEQFF; cdr3_nt: TGTGCCATCAGTGAGTCGTTCCAGGTCAATGAGCAGTTCTTC
d_call: NA; j_call: TRBJ1-4; v_call: TRBV29-1; clone_size: NA; cdr3_aa: CSARYANEKLFF; cdr3_nt: TGCAGCGCAAGATACGCAAATGAAAAACTGTTTTTT
d_call: TRBD1; j_call: TRBJ2-4; v_call: TRBV9; clone_size: NA; cdr3_aa: CASSTQTGKDKNIQYF; cdr3_nt: TGTGCCAGCAGCACCCAGACAGGGAAGGACAAAAACATTCAGTACTTC
d_call: NA; j_call: TRBJ1-2; v_call: TRBV29-1; clone_size: few; cdr3_aa: CSVGRQSLYGYTF; cdr3_nt: TGCAGCGTTGGGAGGCAGAGTCTCTATGGCTACACCTTC
d_call: NA; j_call: TRBJ2-2; v_call: TRBV5-1; clone_size: many; cdr3_aa: CASSLEGNTGELFF; cdr3_nt: TGCGCCAGCAGCTTGGAGGGGAACACCGGGGAGCTGTTTTTT
d_call: NA; j_call: TRBJ1-2; v_call: TRBV12-3/TRBV12-4; clone_size: NA; cdr3_aa: CASSLGTGSYGYTF; cdr3_nt: TGTGCCAGCAGTTTAGGCACAGGGAGCTATGGCTACACCTTC
d_call: TRBD1; j_call: TRBJ2-1; v_call: TRBV29-1; clone_size: medium-sized; cdr3_aa: CSVEVSRGSLSSYNEQFF; cdr3_nt: TGCAGCGTTGAAGTTAGCAGGGGGAGCTTAAGCTCCTACAATGAGCAGTTCTTC
d_call: TRBD2; j_call: TRBJ2-7; v_call: TRBV11-1; clone_size: NA; cdr3_aa: CASSPSVWASGGIREQYF; cdr3_nt: TGTGCCAGCAGTCCAAGTGTATGGGCTAGCGGGGGGATCCGCGAGCAGTACTTC
d_call: NA; j_call: TRBJ1-6; v_call: TRBV5-1; clone_size: NA; cdr3_aa: CASSLASGDYNSPLHF; cdr3_nt: TGCGCCAGCAGCTTGGCCTCAGGGGACTATAATTCACCCCTCCACTTT
d_call: NA; j_call: TRBJ2-5; v_call: TRBV12-3/TRBV12-4; clone_size: NA; cdr3_aa: CASSLFQVETQYF; cdr3_nt: TGTGCCAGCAGTTTATTCCAGGTAGAGACCCAGTACTTC
d_call: NA; j_call: TRBJ1-5; v_call: TRBV10-3; clone_size: NA; cdr3_aa: CAISGTGADQPQHF; cdr3_nt: TGTGCCATCAGTGGAACGGGGGCTGATCAGCCCCAGCATTTT
d_call: TRBD1; j_call: TRBJ1-2; v_call: TRBV4-2; clone_size: many; cdr3_aa: CASSPRQGSYGYTF; cdr3_nt: TGTGCCAGCAGCCCCCGACAGGGAAGCTATGGCTACACCTTC
d_call: TRBD1; j_call: TRBJ2-2; v_call: TRBV7-7; clone_size: few; cdr3_aa: CASSFTGAGELFF; cdr3_nt: TGTGCTAGCAGCTTTACAGGGGCCGGGGAGCTGTTTTTT
d_call: TRBD1; j_call: TRBJ2-3; v_call: TRBV7-3; clone_size: NA; cdr3_aa: CAGSLTGQASTDTQYF; cdr3_nt: TGTGCCGGCAGCTTAACTGGACAGGCTAGCACAGATACGCAGTATTTT
d_call: NA; j_call: TRBJ1-5; v_call: TRBV25-1; clone_size: many; cdr3_aa: CASSPSNNQPQHF; cdr3_nt: TGTGCCAGCAGTCCCTCGAACAATCAGCCCCAGCATTTT
d_call: NA; j_call: TRBJ2-5; v_call: TRBV5-1; clone_size: NA; cdr3_aa: CASSLEALGPIETQYF; cdr3_nt: TGCGCCAGCAGCTTGGAGGCTTTGGGACCGATAGAGACCCAGTACTTC
d_call: NA; j_call: TRBJ2-7; v_call: TRBV5-1; clone_size: many; cdr3_aa: CASSNLGDINEQYF; cdr3_nt: TGCGCCAGCAGCAATTTGGGAGACATCAACGAGCAGTACTTC
d_call: NA; j_call: TRBJ1-2; v_call: TRBV7-2; clone_size: few; cdr3_aa: CASSLDLENYGYTF; cdr3_nt: TGTGCCAGCAGCTTAGACTTAGAGAACTATGGCTACACCTTC
d_call: NA; j_call: TRBJ2-3; v_call: TRBV27; clone_size: NA; cdr3_aa: CASSFGGTQYF; cdr3_nt: TGTGCCAGCAGTTTTGGGGGTACGCAGTATTTT
d_call: TRBD2; j_call: TRBJ2-1; v_call: TRBV30; clone_size: NA; cdr3_aa: CALGSGRPPREQFF; cdr3_nt: TGTGCCTTGGGTAGCGGGAGGCCCCCGAGGGAGCAGTTCTTC
d_call: TRBD1; j_call: TRBJ1-5; v_call: TRBV27; clone_size: few; cdr3_aa: CASSLSRGFNQPQHF; cdr3_nt: TGTGCCAGCAGTTTATCCAGGGGGTTCAATCAGCCCCAGCATTTT
d_call: NA; j_call: TRBJ2-3; v_call: TRBV18; clone_size: many; cdr3_aa: CASSPESGDGTQYF; cdr3_nt: TGTGCCAGCTCACCGGAATCGGGAGACGGGACGCAGTATTTT
d_call: TRBD2; j_call: TRBJ2-1; v_call: TRBV3-1; clone_size: few; cdr3_aa: CASSPVGLALNDEQFF; cdr3_nt: TGTGCCAGCAGCCCCGTGGGACTAGCGTTGAATGATGAGCAGTTCTTC
d_call: NA; j_call: TRBJ2-1; v_call: TRBV6-2/TRBV6-3; clone_size: many; cdr3_aa: CASSYPPARNEQFF; cdr3_nt: TGTGCCAGCAGTTACCCTCCAGCAAGAAATGAGCAGTTCTTC
d_call: TRBD2; j_call: TRBJ2-1; v_call: TRBV4-1; clone_size: NA; cdr3_aa: CASSQGTGLAKYNEQFF; cdr3_nt: TGCGCCAGCAGCCAAGGGACCGGACTAGCGAAATACAATGAGCAGTTCTTC
d_call: NA; j_call: TRBJ2-7; v_call: TRBV28; clone_size: many; cdr3_aa: CASSFPRGAGYEQYF; cdr3_nt: TGTGCCAGCAGTTTTCCTCGGGGCGCAGGATACGAGCAGTACTTC
d_call: TRBD1; j_call: TRBJ1-1; v_call: TRBV5-1; clone_size: many; cdr3_aa: CASSSGQGMNTEAFF; cdr3_nt: TGCGCCAGCAGCTCGGGACAGGGTATGAACACTGAAGCTTTCTTT
d_call: NA; j_call: TRBJ2-4; v_call: TRBV4-1; clone_size: NA; cdr3_aa: CASRPGPLAKNIQYF; cdr3_nt: TGCGCCAGCAGGCCGGGGCCCCTAGCCAAAAACATTCAGTACTTC
d_call: TRBD1; j_call: TRBJ1-2; v_call: TRBV15; clone_size: many; cdr3_aa: CATSSLQGMTSGYGYTF; cdr3_nt: TGTGCCACCAGCAGCCTACAGGGGATGACTTCGGGCTATGGCTACACCTTC